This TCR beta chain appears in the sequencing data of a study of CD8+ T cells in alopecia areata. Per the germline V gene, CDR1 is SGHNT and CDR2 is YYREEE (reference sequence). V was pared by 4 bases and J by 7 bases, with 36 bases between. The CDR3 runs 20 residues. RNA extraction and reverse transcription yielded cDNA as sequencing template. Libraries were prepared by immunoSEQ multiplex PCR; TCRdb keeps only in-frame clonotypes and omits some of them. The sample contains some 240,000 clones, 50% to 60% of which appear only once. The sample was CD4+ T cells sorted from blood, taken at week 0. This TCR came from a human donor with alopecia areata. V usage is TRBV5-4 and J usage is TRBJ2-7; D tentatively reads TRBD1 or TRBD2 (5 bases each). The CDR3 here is CASSRTTPRPGLFSYVEQYF. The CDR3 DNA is TGTGCCAGCAGCCGGACCACACCTCGGCCGGGGCTCTTTTCCTACGTGGAGCAGTACTTC.